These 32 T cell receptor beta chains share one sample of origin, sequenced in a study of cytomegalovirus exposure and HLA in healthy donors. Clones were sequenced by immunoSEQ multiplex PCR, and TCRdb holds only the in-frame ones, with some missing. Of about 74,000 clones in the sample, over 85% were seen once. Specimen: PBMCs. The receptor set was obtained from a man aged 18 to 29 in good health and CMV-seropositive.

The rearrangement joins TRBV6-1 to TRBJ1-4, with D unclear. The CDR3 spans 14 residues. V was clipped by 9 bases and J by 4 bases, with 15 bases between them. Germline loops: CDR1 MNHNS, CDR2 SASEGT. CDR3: CASSPGSSNEKLFF. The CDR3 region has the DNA TGTGCCAGTTCCCCAGGAAGCAGTAATGAAAAACTGTTTTTT.

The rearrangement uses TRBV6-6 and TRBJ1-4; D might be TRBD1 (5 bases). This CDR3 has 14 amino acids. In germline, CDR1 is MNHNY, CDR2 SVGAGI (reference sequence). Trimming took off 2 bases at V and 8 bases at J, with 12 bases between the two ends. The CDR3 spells CASSYPETAEKLFF. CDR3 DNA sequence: TGTGCCAGCAGTTACCCGGAGACAGCGGAAAAACTGTTTTTT.

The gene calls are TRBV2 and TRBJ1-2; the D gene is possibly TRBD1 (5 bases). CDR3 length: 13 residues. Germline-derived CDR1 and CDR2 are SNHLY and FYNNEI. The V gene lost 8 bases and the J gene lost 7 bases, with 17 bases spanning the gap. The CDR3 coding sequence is TGTGCCAGCGCGCTCTGGGGGGACGCTGGCTACACCTTC. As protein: CASALWGDAGYTF.

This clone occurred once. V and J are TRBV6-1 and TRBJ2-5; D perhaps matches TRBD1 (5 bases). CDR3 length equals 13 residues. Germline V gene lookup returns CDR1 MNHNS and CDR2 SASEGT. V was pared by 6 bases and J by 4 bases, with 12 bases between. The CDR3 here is CASRATGIETQYF. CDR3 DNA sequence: TGTGCCAGCAGAGCTACAGGCATAGAGACCCAGTACTTC.

The CDR3 here is CASSTGLVGTDTQYF. The CDR3 DNA follows: TGCGCCAGCAGCACCGGACTAGTTGGAACAGATACGCAGTATTTT. The chain employs TRBV5-1 and TRBJ2-3; 7 nucleotides match TRBD2. The CDR3 totals 15 residues. Losses at the gene ends were 4 bases for V and 3 bases for J; bases not matched to a gene: 8. Germline V gives CDR1 SGHRS, CDR2 YFSETQ.

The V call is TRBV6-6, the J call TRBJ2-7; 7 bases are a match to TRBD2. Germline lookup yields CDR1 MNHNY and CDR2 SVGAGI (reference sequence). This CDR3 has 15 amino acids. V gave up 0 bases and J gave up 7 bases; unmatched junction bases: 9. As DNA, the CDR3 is TGTGCCAGCAGTTACTCGATCGAGGGAGGGCGGGAGCAGTACTTC. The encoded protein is CASSYSIEGGREQYF.

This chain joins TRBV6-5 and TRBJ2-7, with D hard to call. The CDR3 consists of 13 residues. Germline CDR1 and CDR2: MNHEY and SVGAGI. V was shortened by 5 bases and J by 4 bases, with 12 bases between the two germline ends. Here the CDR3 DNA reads TGTGCCAGCAGTGAAATTGGCATTTACGAGCAGTACTTC. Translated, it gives CASSEIGIYEQYF.

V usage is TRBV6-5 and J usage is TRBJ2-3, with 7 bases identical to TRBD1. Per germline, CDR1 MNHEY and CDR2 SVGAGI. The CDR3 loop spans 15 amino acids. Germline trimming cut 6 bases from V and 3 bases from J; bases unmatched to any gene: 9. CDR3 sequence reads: CASRPGTEGTDTQYF. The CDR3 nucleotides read TGTGCCAGCAGACCCGGGACAGAGGGAACAGATACGCAGTATTTT.

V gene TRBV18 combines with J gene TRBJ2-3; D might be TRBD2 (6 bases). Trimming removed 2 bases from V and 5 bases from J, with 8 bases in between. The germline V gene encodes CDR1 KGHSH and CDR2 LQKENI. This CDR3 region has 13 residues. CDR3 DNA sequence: TGTGCCAGCTCACCAGGAGGGGTAGATACGCAGTATTTT. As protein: CASSPGGVDTQYF.

CDR3 loop: CARSPWGLSGNTIYF. In DNA, the CDR3 is TGTGCCAGAAGCCCTTGGGGGCTCTCTGGAAACACCATATATTTT. The rearrangement joins TRBV5-3 to TRBJ1-3; weak D call: TRBD1 (6 bases). TRBV5-3 is known as an ORF, though its function is uncertain. This CDR3 has 15 amino acids. Between the trimmed V and J ends, which lost 4 bases and 0 bases, there was a span of 11 bases.

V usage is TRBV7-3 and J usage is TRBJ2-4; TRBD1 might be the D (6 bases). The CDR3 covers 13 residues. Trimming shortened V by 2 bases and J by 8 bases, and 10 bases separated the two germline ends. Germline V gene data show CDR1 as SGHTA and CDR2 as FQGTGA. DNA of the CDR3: TGTGCCAGCAGCTTAGGCAGGGGTGACATTCAGTACTTC. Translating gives CASSLGRGDIQYF.

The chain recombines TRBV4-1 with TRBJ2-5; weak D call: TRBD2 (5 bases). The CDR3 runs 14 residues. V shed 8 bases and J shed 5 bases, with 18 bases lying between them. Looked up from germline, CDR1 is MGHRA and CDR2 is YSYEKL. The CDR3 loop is CASGKDAGWETQYF. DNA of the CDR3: TGCGCCAGCGGCAAGGACGCGGGCTGGGAGACCCAGTACTTC.

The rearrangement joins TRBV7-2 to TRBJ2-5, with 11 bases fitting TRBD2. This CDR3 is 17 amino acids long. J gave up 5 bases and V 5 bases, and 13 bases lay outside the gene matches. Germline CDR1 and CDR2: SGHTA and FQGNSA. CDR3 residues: CASSQGLAAANRETQYF. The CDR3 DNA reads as TGTGCCAGCAGCCAGGGACTAGCGGCAGCCAACAGGGAGACCCAGTACTTC.

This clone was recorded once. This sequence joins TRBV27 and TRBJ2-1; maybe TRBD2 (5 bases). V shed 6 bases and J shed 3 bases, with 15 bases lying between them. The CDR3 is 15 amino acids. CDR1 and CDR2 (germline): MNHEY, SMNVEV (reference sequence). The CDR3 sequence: CASRTTVGGYNEQFF. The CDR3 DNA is TGTGCCAGCAGAACCACTGTAGGAGGCTACAATGAGCAGTTCTTC.

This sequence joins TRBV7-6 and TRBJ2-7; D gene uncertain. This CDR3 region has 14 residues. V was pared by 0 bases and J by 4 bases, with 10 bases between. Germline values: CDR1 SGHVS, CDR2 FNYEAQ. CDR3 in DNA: TGTGCCAGCAGCTTAGCTTTGCGTTCGTACGAGCAGTACTTC. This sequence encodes CASSLALRSYEQYF. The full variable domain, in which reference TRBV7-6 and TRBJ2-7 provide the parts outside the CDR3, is GAGVSQSPRYKVTKRGQDVALRCDPISGHVSLYWYRQALGQGPEFLTYFNYEAQQDKSGLPNDRFSAERPEGSISTLTIQRTEQRDSAMYRCASSLALRSYEQYFGPGTRLTVT.

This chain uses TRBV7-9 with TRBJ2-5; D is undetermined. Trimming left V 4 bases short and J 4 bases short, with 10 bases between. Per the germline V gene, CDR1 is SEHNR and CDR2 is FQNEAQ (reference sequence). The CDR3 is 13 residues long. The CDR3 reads CASSSGGLETQYF. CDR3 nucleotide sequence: TGTGCCAGCAGCTCCGGCGGTCTAGAGACCCAGTACTTC.

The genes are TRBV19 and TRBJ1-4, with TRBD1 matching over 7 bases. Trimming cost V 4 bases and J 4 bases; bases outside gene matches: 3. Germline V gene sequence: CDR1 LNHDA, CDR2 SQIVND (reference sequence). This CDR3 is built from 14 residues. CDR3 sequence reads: CASSTRDSNEKLFF. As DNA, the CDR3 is TGTGCCAGTAGTACCCGGGACAGTAATGAAAAACTGTTTTTT.

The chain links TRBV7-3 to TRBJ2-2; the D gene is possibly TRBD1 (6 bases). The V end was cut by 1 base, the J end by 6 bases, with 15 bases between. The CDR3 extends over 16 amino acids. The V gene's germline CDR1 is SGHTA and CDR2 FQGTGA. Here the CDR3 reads CASSLIDRPGAGELFF. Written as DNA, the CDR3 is TGTGCCAGCAGCTTAATCGACAGGCCTGGGGCCGGGGAGCTGTTTTTT.

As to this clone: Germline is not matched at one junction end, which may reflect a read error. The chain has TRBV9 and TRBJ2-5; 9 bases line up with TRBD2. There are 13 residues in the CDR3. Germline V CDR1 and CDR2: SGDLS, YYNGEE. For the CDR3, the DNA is TGTGCCAGTAGCGGGAGCCAGGGGGAGACCCAGTACTTC. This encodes CASSGSQGETQYF. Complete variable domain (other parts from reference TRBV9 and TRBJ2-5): DSGVTQTPKHLITATGQRVTLRCSPRSGDLSVYWYQQSLDQGLQFLIQYYNGEERAKGNILERFSAQQFPDLHSELNLSSLELGDSALYFCASSGSQGETQYFGPGTRLLVL.

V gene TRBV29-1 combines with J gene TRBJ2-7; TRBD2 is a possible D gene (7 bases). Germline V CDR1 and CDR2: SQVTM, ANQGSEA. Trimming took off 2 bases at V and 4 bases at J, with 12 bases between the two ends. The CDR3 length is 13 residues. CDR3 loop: CSVERGGSYEQYF. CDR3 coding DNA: TGCAGCGTTGAAAGGGGGGGGTCGTACGAGCAGTACTTC.

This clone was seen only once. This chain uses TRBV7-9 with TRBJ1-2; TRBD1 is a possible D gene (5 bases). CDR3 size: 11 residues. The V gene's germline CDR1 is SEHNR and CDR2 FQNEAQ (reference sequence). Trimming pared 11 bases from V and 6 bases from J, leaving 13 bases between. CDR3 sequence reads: CAGGGGDGYTF. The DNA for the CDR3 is TGTGCCGGGGGAGGTGGGGATGGCTACACCTTC.

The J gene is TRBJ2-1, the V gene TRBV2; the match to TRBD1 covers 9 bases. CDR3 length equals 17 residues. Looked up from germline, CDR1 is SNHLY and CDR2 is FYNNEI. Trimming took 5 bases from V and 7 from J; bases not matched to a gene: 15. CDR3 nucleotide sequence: TGTGCCAGCAGTTTCCGGGACAGGGTAGGAGGAGGGAATGAGCAGTTCTTC. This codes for CASSFRDRVGGGNEQFF. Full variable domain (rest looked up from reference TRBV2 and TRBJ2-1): EPEVTQTPSHQVTQMGQEVILRCVPISNHLYFYWYRQILGQKVEFLVSFYNNEISEKSEIFDDQFSVERPDGSNFTLKIRSTKLEDSAMYFCASSFRDRVGGGNEQFFGPGTRLTVL.

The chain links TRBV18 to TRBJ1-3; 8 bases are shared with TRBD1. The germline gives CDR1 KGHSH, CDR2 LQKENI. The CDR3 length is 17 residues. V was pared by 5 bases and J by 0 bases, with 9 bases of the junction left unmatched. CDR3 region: CASSARTGSNSGNTIYF. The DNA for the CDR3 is TGTGCCAGCTCAGCTCGGACAGGGAGCAACTCTGGAAACACCATATATTTT.

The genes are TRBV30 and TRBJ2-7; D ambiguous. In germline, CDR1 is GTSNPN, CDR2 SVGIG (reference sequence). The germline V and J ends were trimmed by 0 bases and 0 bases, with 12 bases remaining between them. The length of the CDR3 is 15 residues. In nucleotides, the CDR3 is TGTGCCTGGAGTGTCGGGTCTGCTCCCTCCTACGAGCAGTACTTC. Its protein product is CAWSVGSAPSYEQYF.

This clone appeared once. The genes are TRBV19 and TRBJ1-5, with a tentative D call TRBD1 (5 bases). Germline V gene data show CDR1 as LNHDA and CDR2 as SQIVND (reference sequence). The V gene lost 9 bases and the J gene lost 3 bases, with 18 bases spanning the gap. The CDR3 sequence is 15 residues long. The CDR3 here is CASGGGTFLNQPQHF. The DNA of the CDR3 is TGTGCCAGCGGGGGGGGGACCTTCCTCAATCAGCCCCAGCATTTT.

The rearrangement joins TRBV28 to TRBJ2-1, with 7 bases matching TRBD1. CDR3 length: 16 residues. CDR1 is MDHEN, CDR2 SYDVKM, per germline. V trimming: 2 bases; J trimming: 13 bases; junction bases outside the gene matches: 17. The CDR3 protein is CASSLRGRGPRRPQFF. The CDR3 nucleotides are TGTGCCAGCAGTTTAAGGGGGCGCGGACCAAGGAGGCCCCAGTTCTTC.

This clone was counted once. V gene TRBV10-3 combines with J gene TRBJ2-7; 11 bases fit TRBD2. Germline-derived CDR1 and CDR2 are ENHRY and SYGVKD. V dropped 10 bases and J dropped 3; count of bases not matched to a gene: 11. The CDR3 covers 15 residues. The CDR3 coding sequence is TGTGCCACCCGAACCACTAGCGGGAGTAACTACGAGCAGTACTTC. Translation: CATRTTSGSNYEQYF.

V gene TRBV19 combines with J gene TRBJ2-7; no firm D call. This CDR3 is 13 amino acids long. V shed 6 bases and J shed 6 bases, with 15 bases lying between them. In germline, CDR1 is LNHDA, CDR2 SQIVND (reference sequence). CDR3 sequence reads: CASSPALMSEQYF. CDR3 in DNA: TGTGCCAGTAGCCCCGCTTTAATGAGCGAGCAGTACTTC.

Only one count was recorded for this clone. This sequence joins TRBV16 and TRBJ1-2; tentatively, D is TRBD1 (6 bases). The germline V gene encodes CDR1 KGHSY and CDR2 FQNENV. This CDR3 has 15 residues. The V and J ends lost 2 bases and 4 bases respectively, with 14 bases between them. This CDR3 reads CASSQGGGRAYGYTF. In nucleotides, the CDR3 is TGTGCCAGCAGCCAAGGCGGGGGGCGCGCCTATGGCTACACCTTC.

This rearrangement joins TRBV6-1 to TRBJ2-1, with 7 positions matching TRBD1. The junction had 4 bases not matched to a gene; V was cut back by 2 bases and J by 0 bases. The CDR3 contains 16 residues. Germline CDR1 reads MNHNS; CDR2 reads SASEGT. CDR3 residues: CASSERQGSSYNEQFF. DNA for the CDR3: TGTGCCAGCAGTGAAAGACAGGGCAGCTCCTACAATGAGCAGTTCTTC.

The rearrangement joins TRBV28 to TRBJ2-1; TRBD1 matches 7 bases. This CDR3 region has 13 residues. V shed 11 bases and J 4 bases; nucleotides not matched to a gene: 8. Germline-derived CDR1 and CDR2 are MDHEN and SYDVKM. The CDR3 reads CASGQVSYNEQFF. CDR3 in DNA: TGTGCCTCCGGACAGGTCTCTTACAATGAGCAGTTCTTC.

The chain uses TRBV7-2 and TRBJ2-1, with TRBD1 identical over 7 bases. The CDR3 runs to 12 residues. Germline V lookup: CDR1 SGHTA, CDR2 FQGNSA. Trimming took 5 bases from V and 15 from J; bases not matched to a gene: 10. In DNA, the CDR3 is TGTGCCAGCAGCCTTGGCCGGGACAGTAGGTTCTTC. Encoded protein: CASSLGRDSRFF.